Listed below are T cell receptor beta chains from one sample, sequenced in a study of blood T cells in healthy people across ages. TCRdb re-called the 5' RACE reads with MiXCR, one entry per CDR3 protein. Here the sample spans over 1,300,000 distinct CDR3 sequences, almost 60% being singletons. Source material: blood. Every receptor here comes from a man younger than 35 in good health. Both conserved end residues are part of each CDR3.

v_call: TRBV21-1; j_call: TRBJ1-5; cdr3_aa: CASSKKLLNGQGRTMSNQPQHF
v_call: TRBV18; j_call: TRBJ2-4; cdr3_aa: CASSPGQGTKNIQYF
v_call: TRBV7-8; j_call: TRBJ2-1; cdr3_aa: CASRPTSGGRGEQFF
v_call: TRBV6-5; j_call: TRBJ2-7; cdr3_aa: CASSSDFYEQYF
v_call: TRBV21-1; j_call: TRBJ2-5; cdr3_aa: CASTKPDRERTQYF
v_call: TRBV2; j_call: TRBJ2-4; cdr3_aa: CASSDRAGENIQYF
v_call: TRBV27; j_call: TRBJ1-2; cdr3_aa: CASSSTTTNYGYTF
v_call: TRBV20-1; j_call: TRBJ2-7; cdr3_aa: CSARDRYNTYEQYF
v_call: TRBV12-3/TRBV12-4; j_call: TRBJ2-1; cdr3_aa: CASTNSDEQFF
v_call: TRBV29-1; j_call: TRBJ2-6; cdr3_aa: CSVEVRAGPGANVLTF
v_call: TRBV27; j_call: TRBJ2-1; cdr3_aa: CASRMGLPTNEQFF
v_call: TRBV11-2; j_call: TRBJ2-3; cdr3_aa: CASSLAPAVTDTQYF
v_call: TRBV11-1; j_call: TRBJ2-1; cdr3_aa: CASSYVKTGGKHDLAYNEQFF
v_call: TRBV6-6; j_call: TRBJ2-3; cdr3_aa: CASSYSRTGATDTQYF
v_call: TRBV25-1; j_call: TRBJ2-7; cdr3_aa: CASSDSGQGIGQYF
v_call: TRBV27; j_call: TRBJ2-7; cdr3_aa: CASSKDLPGSGYSYEQYF
v_call: TRBV29-1; j_call: TRBJ2-1; cdr3_aa: CSVESRNEQFF
v_call: TRBV20-1; j_call: TRBJ2-3; cdr3_aa: CSAEGRALTDTQYF
v_call: TRBV20-1; j_call: TRBJ2-5; cdr3_aa: CSARFISGGYQETQYF
v_call: TRBV6-2/TRBV6-3; j_call: TRBJ1-5; cdr3_aa: CASSYYPRRGDFGNQPQHF
v_call: TRBV6-6; j_call: TRBJ1-2; cdr3_aa: CASSLTGPKYGYTF
v_call: TRBV7-9; j_call: TRBJ1-1; cdr3_aa: CASSLVRGNLNTEAFF
v_call: TRBV21-1; j_call: TRBJ2-5; cdr3_aa: CASSKFGGAEETQYF
v_call: TRBV6-2/TRBV6-3; j_call: TRBJ2-7; cdr3_aa: CASSYGIRSYEQYF
v_call: TRBV10-3; j_call: TRBJ2-7; cdr3_aa: CASEGVGGEQYF
v_call: TRBV20-1; j_call: TRBJ1-1; cdr3_aa: CRVLRRGRTEAFF
v_call: TRBV20-1; j_call: .; cdr3_aa: CSARDTGEFRFDEQYF
v_call: TRBV7-9; j_call: TRBJ2-1; cdr3_aa: CASSPTGVDEQFF
v_call: TRBV5-1; j_call: TRBJ2-1; cdr3_aa: CASTKAGTHNEQFF
v_call: TRBV6-2/TRBV6-3; j_call: TRBJ1-5; cdr3_aa: CASSRDRGRGQPQHF
v_call: TRBV30; j_call: TRBJ2-7; cdr3_aa: CAWSRVDEQYF
v_call: TRBV2; j_call: TRBJ2-1; cdr3_aa: CASSSPLSGGDLYNEQFF
v_call: TRBV11-2; j_call: TRBJ2-2; cdr3_aa: CASSLEASGELFF
v_call: TRBV3-1; j_call: .; cdr3_aa: CASSHPDSSGRGETQYF
v_call: TRBV6-2/TRBV6-3; j_call: TRBJ1-1; cdr3_aa: CASSTSGQMNTEAFF
v_call: TRBV5-1; j_call: TRBJ1-1; cdr3_aa: CASSLGGTETTEAFF
v_call: TRBV6-5; j_call: TRBJ2-7; cdr3_aa: CASSRLAGTEQYF
v_call: TRBV7-9; j_call: TRBJ2-3; cdr3_aa: CARDFADTQYF
v_call: TRBV3-1; j_call: TRBJ2-3; cdr3_aa: CASSQDAASGGFSTDTQYF
v_call: TRBV14; j_call: TRBJ1-1; cdr3_aa: CASRHPDGGTEAFF
v_call: TRBV20-1; j_call: TRBJ2-7; cdr3_aa: CSARDSGTASYNEQYF
v_call: TRBV9; j_call: TRBJ2-7; cdr3_aa: CASSASGRVPYEQYF
v_call: TRBV2; j_call: TRBJ2-1; cdr3_aa: CADKASSYNEQFF
v_call: TRBV12-3/TRBV12-4; j_call: TRBJ2-7; cdr3_aa: CASSLNRAPYEQYF
v_call: TRBV20-1; j_call: TRBJ1-5; cdr3_aa: CSAMTGYQPQHF
v_call: TRBV27; j_call: TRBJ2-1; cdr3_aa: CASNQSLEGTEQFF
v_call: TRBV29-1; j_call: TRBJ2-1; cdr3_aa: CSVVRGSEAYNEQFF
v_call: TRBV20-1; j_call: TRBJ2-7; cdr3_aa: CSASVPEKIYEQYF
v_call: TRBV20-1; j_call: TRBJ1-4; cdr3_aa: CSASQGVKLFF
v_call: TRBV11-2; j_call: TRBJ2-7; cdr3_aa: CASSYWGLELNSYEQYF
v_call: TRBV2; j_call: TRBJ2-1; cdr3_aa: CAILPRADEQFF
v_call: TRBV20-1; j_call: TRBJ2-7; cdr3_aa: CSARTGAYEQYF
v_call: TRBV4-1; j_call: TRBJ2-3; cdr3_aa: CASSYRQGSTDTQYF
v_call: TRBV5-1; j_call: TRBJ1-2; cdr3_aa: CASSLAGTPGAGNYGYTF